The rows below give T cell receptor beta chains drawn from one sample of a study of shared clonotypes between healthy human individuals. Assay used: immunoSEQ multiplex PCR; TCRdb lists only in-frame clones, some missing. The sample lists roughly 850,000 clones, 90% to 97% occurring once. Source material: naive CD8+ T cells sorted from blood. The receptors derive from a man in his thirties or forties in good health. CDR3s include the opening cysteine and the closing phenylalanine or tryptophan. D genes are given only for firm matches. Not all rows give a size; the values are once, few, many and, for expanded clones, a class.

J gene,D gene,clone size,V gene,CDR3 protein,CDR3 DNA
TRBJ2-6,NA,NA,TRBV13,CASSHISGANVLTF,TGTGCCAGCAGCCATATCTCTGGGGCCAACGTCCTGACTTTC
TRBJ2-1,TRBD2,once,TRBV7-6,CASSLSGLADLFF,TGTGCCAGCAGCTTAAGTGGACTAGCGGATCTGTTCTTC
TRBJ2-2,NA,NA,TRBV27,CASSTAQTNTGELFF,TGTGCCAGCAGTACGGCACAAACGAACACCGGGGAGCTGTTTTTT
TRBJ2-1,TRBD2,NA,TRBV9,CASSEGLAGNLVQVNEQFF,TGTGCCAGCAGCGAGGGACTAGCGGGAAATCTTGTTCAGGTCAATGAGCAGTTCTTC
TRBJ1-3,NA,few,TRBV30,CAWSPGISGNTIYF,TGTGCCTGGAGTCCGGGTATTTCTGGAAACACCATATATTTT
TRBJ1-1,NA,once,TRBV6-5,CASSRQGVEAFF,TGTGCCAGCAGTAGGCAGGGAGTAGAAGCTTTCTTT
TRBJ2-1,NA,NA,TRBV19,CASSPGDYNEQFF,TGTGCCAGTAGCCCCGGGGACTACAATGAGCAGTTCTTC
TRBJ1-5,NA,NA,TRBV27,CASSASGNQPQHF,TGTGCCAGCAGTGCCAGCGGCAATCAGCCCCAGCATTTT
TRBJ2-2,NA,NA,TRBV29-1,CSVEGGKNTGELFF,TGCAGCGTTGAAGGGGGAAAGAACACCGGGGAGCTGTTTTTT
TRBJ1-4,TRBD1,NA,TRBV4-2,CASSQDWSGGLFF,TGTGCCAGCAGCCAAGATTGGTCAGGGGGGCTGTTTTTT
TRBJ2-3,NA,NA,TRBV4-1,CASSPPWPAATDTQYF,TGCGCCAGCAGCCCCCCCTGGCCGGCGGCCACAGATACGCAGTATTTT
TRBJ2-5,TRBD1,NA,TRBV6-6,CASFIGTGNQETQYF,TGTGCCAGCTTCATTGGGACAGGGAACCAAGAGACCCAGTACTTC
TRBJ1-5,NA,NA,TRBV6-6,CASSYGGGSQPQHF,TGTGCCAGCAGTTACGGGGGGGGAAGTCAGCCCCAGCATTTT
TRBJ2-7,TRBD2,once,TRBV5-4,CASSLTTSGTPYEQYF,TGTGCCAGCAGCTTGACTACTAGCGGGACCCCCTACGAGCAGTACTTC
TRBJ2-1,NA,NA,TRBV27,CASSFQDSRNEQFF,TGTGCCAGCAGTTTTCAAGACTCGAGGAATGAGCAGTTCTTC
TRBJ2-1,NA,NA,TRBV28,CASSFRTRYNEQFF,TGTGCCAGCAGTTTCAGAACCAGATACAATGAGCAGTTCTTC
TRBJ2-1,TRBD2,NA,TRBV27,CASSERIPGLAGGYNEQFF,TGTGCCAGCAGTGAGAGAATACCGGGACTAGCGGGAGGTTACAATGAGCAGTTCTTC
TRBJ2-1,TRBD2,NA,TRBV11-3,CASSFETSGIYNEQFF,TGTGCCAGCAGTTTTGAGACTAGCGGGATCTACAATGAGCAGTTCTTC
TRBJ1-1,NA,NA,TRBV27,CASSIHGVGTEAFF,TGTGCCAGCAGTATTCACGGGGTGGGGACTGAAGCTTTCTTT
TRBJ2-7,NA,NA,TRBV21-1,CASSKATVDRAYEQYF,TGTGCCAGCAGCAAAGCAACAGTCGACAGGGCCTACGAGCAGTACTTC
TRBJ1-5,NA,NA,TRBV27,CASGRREPQHF,TGTGCCAGCGGGAGGAGGGAGCCCCAGCATTTT
TRBJ2-7,TRBD2,NA,TRBV5-4,CASSDGGGTYEQYF,TGTGCCAGCAGCGACGGGGGGGGCACCTACGAGCAGTACTTC
TRBJ2-2,TRBD2,NA,TRBV28,CASSRTSGSLRGELFF,TGTGCCAGCAGTCGAACTAGCGGGAGTCTTAGAGGGGAGCTGTTTTTT
TRBJ1-2,NA,NA,TRBV2,CASSGAGGANYGYTF,TGTGCCAGCAGTGGGGCGGGGGGTGCTAACTATGGCTACACCTTC
TRBJ2-7,NA,NA,TRBV7-8,CASSLVVYEQYF,TGTGCCAGCAGCTTAGTCGTCTACGAGCAGTACTTC